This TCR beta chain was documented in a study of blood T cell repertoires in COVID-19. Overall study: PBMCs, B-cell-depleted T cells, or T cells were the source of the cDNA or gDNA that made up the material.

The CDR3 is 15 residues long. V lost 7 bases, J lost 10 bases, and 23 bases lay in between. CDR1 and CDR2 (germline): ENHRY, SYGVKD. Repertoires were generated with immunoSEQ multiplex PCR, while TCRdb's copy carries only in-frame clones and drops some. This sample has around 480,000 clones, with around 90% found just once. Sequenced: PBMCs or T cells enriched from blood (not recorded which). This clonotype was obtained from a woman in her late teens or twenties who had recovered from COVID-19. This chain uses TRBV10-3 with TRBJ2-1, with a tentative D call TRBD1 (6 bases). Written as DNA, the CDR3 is TGTGCCATCACCGAAGGGCCAGGGGATGCATTCGAGCAGTTCTTC. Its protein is CAITEGPGDAFEQFF.